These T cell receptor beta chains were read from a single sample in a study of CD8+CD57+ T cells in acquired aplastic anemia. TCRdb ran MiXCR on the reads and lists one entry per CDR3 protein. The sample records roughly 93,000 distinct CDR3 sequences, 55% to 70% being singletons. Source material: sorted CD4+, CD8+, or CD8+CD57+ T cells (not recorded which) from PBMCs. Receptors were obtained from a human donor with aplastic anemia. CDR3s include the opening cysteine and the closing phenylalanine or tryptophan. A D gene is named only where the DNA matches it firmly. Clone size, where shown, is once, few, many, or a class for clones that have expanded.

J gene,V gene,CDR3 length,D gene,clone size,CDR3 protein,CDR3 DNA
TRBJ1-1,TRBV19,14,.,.,CASSTQAGVDEAFF,TGTGCCAGTAGTACCCAGGCGGGAGTCGATGAAGCTTTCTTT
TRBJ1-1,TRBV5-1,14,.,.,CASSFPGENTEAFF,TGCGCCAGCAGCTTCCCAGGCGAGAACACTGAAGCTTTCTTT
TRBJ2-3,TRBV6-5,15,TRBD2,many,CASSPPGLVTDTQYF,TGTGCCAGCAGTCCTCCGGGACTAGTCACAGATACGCAGTATTTT
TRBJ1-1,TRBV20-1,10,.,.,CSAANTEAFF,TGCAGTGCCGCGAACACTGAAGCTTTCTTT
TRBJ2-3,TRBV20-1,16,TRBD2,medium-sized,CSALPPGLASTDTQYF,TGCAGTGCCCTTCCCCCGGGACTAGCTAGCACAGATACGCAGTATTTT
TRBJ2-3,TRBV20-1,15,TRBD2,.,CSAIASGGVTDTQYF,TGCAGTGCTATCGCTAGCGGGGGGGTCACAGATACGCAGTATTTT
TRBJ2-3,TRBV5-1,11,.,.,CASSSEGTQYF,TGCGCCAGCAGCTCCGAGGGGACGCAGTATTTT
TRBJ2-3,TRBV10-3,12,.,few,CAIGDSTDTQYF,TGTGCCATTGGGGATTCCACAGATACGCAGTATTTT
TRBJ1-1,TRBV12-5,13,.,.,CASDPGWDTEAFF,TGTGCTAGTGACCCAGGGTGGGACACTGAAGCTTTCTTT
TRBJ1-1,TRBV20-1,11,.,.,CSAEAWTEAFF,TGCAGTGCTGAGGCCTGGACTGAAGCTTTCTTT
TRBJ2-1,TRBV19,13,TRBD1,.,CASVRTGENEQFF,TGTGCCAGTGTTCGGACAGGGGAAAATGAGCAGTTCTTC
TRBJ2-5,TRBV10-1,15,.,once,CAMYGEDSIGETQYF,TGCGCCATGTACGGAGAAGACAGCATCGGGGAGACCCAGTACTTC
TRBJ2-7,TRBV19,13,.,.,CASSIAGSGEQYF,TGTGCCAGTAGTATTGCGGGGAGTGGCGAGCAGTACTTC
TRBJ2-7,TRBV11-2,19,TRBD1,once,CASSLDRGQGAPGLRGQYF,TGTGCCAGCAGCTTAGATCGCGGACAGGGAGCCCCCGGATTGCGCGGGCAGTACTTC